A selection of T cell receptor beta chains follows, all from one sample in a study of blood T cells in healthy people across ages. One entry per CDR3 protein results from TCRdb running MiXCR on the 5' RACE reads. Of roughly 720,000 distinct CDR3 sequences listed, about 53% are singletons. The specimen sequenced was blood. The origin of the receptors is an older man in good health. The CDR3 runs from the conserved cysteine through the conserved F or W. A D gene is named only where the DNA matches it firmly. Rows may omit the clone size; those that give it use once, few, many or a size class.

>TRBJ2-5|-|TRBV29-1|TRBD2
CSTWPPGLAGPKYF
TGCAGCACCTGGCCGCCGGGACTAGCGGGGCCTAAGTACTTC
>TRBJ2-3|-|TRBV5-4|TRBD2
CASTQRESTDTQYF
TGTGCCAGCACCCAGCGGGAGAGCACAGATACGCAGTATTTT
>TRBJ2-1|few|TRBV7-2|-
CASSRDSNNEQFF
TGTGCCAGCAGCCGGGACTCCAACAATGAGCAGTTCTTC
>TRBJ2-1|once|TRBV5-1|TRBD2
CASSGLADYNEQFF
TGCGCCAGCAGCGGACTAGCGGACTACAATGAGCAGTTCTTC
>TRBJ2-1|few|TRBV20-1|TRBD1
CSASQGQGGSYNEQFF
TGCAGTGCTAGCCAGGGACAGGGAGGGTCCTACAATGAGCAGTTCTTC
>TRBJ1-1|-|TRBV10-3|-
CAIHGGGNTEAFF
TGTGCCATCCACGGGGGAGGGAACACTGAAGCTTTCTTT
>TRBJ2-2|few|TRBV24-1|-
CATSDTTANTGELFF
TGTGCCACCAGTGATACCACAGCGAACACCGGGGAGCTGTTTTTT
>TRBJ2-1|-|TRBV3-1|-
CASSWGRLANNEQFF
TGTGCCAGCAGCTGGGGGAGATTGGCGAACAATGAGCAGTTCTTC
>TRBJ2-5|-|TRBV20-1|-
CSAPRGGETQYF
TGCAGTGCGCCGAGGGGGGGAGAGACCCAGTACTTC
>TRBJ2-7|few|TRBV11-2|-
CASSLSAEGSAEQYF
TGTGCCAGCAGCTTATCCGCGGAGGGATCTGCCGAGCAGTACTTC
>TRBJ1-1|-|TRBV29-1|TRBD1
CNVTTGSGNTEAFF
TGCAACGTCACGACAGGGTCTGGGAACACTGAAGCTTTCTTT
>TRBJ2-7|-|TRBV20-1|-
CSALWRGFTSYEQYF
TGCAGTGCCCTCTGGCGGGGATTCACTTCCTACGAGCAGTACTTC
>TRBJ1-2|many|TRBV28|-
CASSSSVRGAFNYGYTF
TGTGCCAGCAGTTCCTCAGTTAGGGGCGCCTTTAACTATGGCTACACCTTC
>TRBJ2-5|once|TRBV6-6|TRBD1
CASSYRDRGETQYF
TGTGCCAGCAGTTACCGGGACAGGGGCGAGACCCAGTACTTC
>TRBJ2-1|few|TRBV29-1|-
CSVEDWMRFF
TGCAGCGTTGAAGATTGGATGCGGTTCTTC
>TRBJ2-1|-|TRBV4-1|-
CASSQDPLDEQFF
TGCGCCAGCAGCCAAGATCCTTTAGATGAGCAGTTCTTC
>TRBJ1-2|many|TRBV12-3/TRBV12-4|-
CASSSNYGYTF
TGTGCCAGCAGTTCAAACTATGGCTACACCTTC
>TRBJ2-7|-|TRBV3-1|-
CASSQADLDEQYF
TGTGCCAGCAGCCAAGCCGATTTGGACGAGCAGTACTTC
>TRBJ1-1|-|TRBV28|-
CVSSPRVSSTEAFF
TGTGTCAGCAGCCCCCGGGTCAGTAGCACTGAAGCTTTCTTT
>TRBJ1-2|-|TRBV7-9|-
CASSPSVGSGYTF
TGTGCCAGCAGCCCTTCGGTCGGCTCTGGCTACACCTTC
>TRBJ2-7|-|TRBV4-1|-
CASSQDGQGDYEQYF
TGCGCCAGCAGCCAAGATGGGCAGGGTGACTACGAGCAGTACTTC
>TRBJ2-7|-|TRBV12-3/TRBV12-4|-
CASSQNREEQYF
TGTGCCAGCAGTCAAAACAGGGAGGAGCAGTACTTC
>TRBJ1-3|-|TRBV3-1|TRBD1
CASSQAGGGNTIYF
TGTGCCAGCAGCCAAGCAGGGGGTGGAAACACCATATACTTT
>TRBJ2-7|-|TRBV7-8|TRBD2
CASSLGGTSGRGSSYEQYF
TGTGCCAGCAGCTTAGGCGGGACTAGCGGGAGGGGATCGTCCTACGAGCAGTACTTC
>TRBJ1-5|-|TRBV7-2|TRBD1
CASSQMDRVDQPQHF
TGTGCCAGCAGTCAAATGGACAGGGTGGATCAGCCCCAGCATTTT
>TRBJ2-5|-|TRBV20-1|-
CSARVQFSERYF
TGCAGTGCTAGAGTACAGTTCTCCGAGCGGTACTTC
>TRBJ2-7|few|TRBV12-3/TRBV12-4|-
CASSSDDRRPRYEQYF
TGTGCCAGCAGTTCAGACGACCGAAGACCCCGCTACGAGCAGTACTTC
>TRBJ1-1|-|TRBV18|-
CASSPIRDGEAFF
TGTGCCAGCTCACCAATCCGGGACGGTGAAGCTTTCTTT
>TRBJ2-3|once|TRBV29-1|TRBD1
CSVEDKDRGTDTQYF
TGCAGCGTTGAAGATAAGGACAGGGGCACAGATACGCAGTATTTT
>TRBJ2-7|-|TRBV29-1|TRBD2
CSVAPGLAVSYEQYF
TGCAGCGTTGCTCCGGGACTAGCGGTCTCCTACGAGCAGTACTTC
>TRBJ1-4|-|TRBV29-1|-
CSIAGGANEKLFF
TGCAGCATCGCCGGGGGGGCTAATGAAAAACTGTTTTTT
>TRBJ2-2|-|TRBV7-9|-
CASPRRGLNTGELFF
TGTGCCAGCCCTAGGAGGGGGCTGAACACCGGGGAGCTGTTTTTT
>TRBJ2-7|-|TRBV6-5|TRBD1
CASSYAGTGAYEQYF
TGTGCCAGCAGTTATGCCGGGACAGGGGCCTACGAGCAGTACTTC
>TRBJ1-5|-|TRBV20-1|-
CGARDLDGLNQPQHF
TGCGGTGCTAGAGATTTGGACGGACTCAATCAGCCCCAGCATTTT
>TRBJ1-2|-|TRBV5-1|TRBD1
CASSWGQDYGYTF
TGCGCCAGCAGCTGGGGACAGGACTATGGCTACACCTTC
>TRBJ1-2|few|TRBV29-1|-
CSVERPGREAYTF
TGCAGCGTTGAAAGGCCAGGGAGAGAAGCCTACACCTTC
>TRBJ2-5|-|TRBV20-1|TRBD2
CSAREGAGVEETQYF
TGCAGTGCTAGGGAGGGAGCGGGAGTGGAAGAGACCCAGTACTTC
>TRBJ2-1|-|TRBV6-6|TRBD2
CASRVWSSGTGEQFF
TGTGCCAGCAGGGTCTGGTCTAGCGGGACGGGTGAGCAGTTCTTC
>TRBJ2-3|-|TRBV21-1|-
CASPEGWSFTDTQYF
TGTGCCAGCCCGGAAGGTTGGTCCTTCACAGATACGCAGTATTTT
>TRBJ1-1|few|TRBV10-3|-
CAISGPPNTEAFF
TGTGCCATCAGTGGGCCGCCGAACACTGAAGCTTTCTTT
>TRBJ2-2|-|TRBV9|TRBD2
CASSGTSGRAYGELFF
TGTGCCAGCAGCGGCACTAGCGGGAGGGCCTACGGGGAGCTGTTTTTT
>TRBJ2-1|-|TRBV4-1|-
CASSQGLQVSNEQFF
TGCGCCAGCAGCCAAGGTTTACAGGTCTCCAATGAGCAGTTCTTC
>TRBJ2-7|-|TRBV7-2|-
CASSSERYEQYF
TGTGCCAGCAGCTCCGAGCGCTACGAGCAGTACTTC
>TRBJ2-7|-|TRBV7-9|-
CASSSPWTGSSYEQYF
TGTGCCAGCAGCTCGCCCTGGACGGGGAGCTCCTACGAGCAGTACTTC
>TRBJ2-1|-|TRBV29-1|-
CSVYDSGSSYNEQFF
TGCAGCGTTTATGATTCGGGGAGCTCCTACAATGAGCAGTTCTTC
>TRBJ2-5|-|TRBV5-1|-
CASSTGGGPRSQETQYF
TGCGCCAGCAGCACCGGCGGTGGGCCCAGGTCCCAAGAGACCCAGTACTTC
>TRBJ2-3|-|TRBV12-3/TRBV12-4|-
CASSLATEVSTDTQYF
TGTGCCAGCAGTTTAGCGACGGAGGTCTCCACAGATACGCAGTATTTT
>TRBJ2-5|-|TRBV25-1|-
CASSIANQETQYF
TGTGCCAGCAGTATAGCAAACCAAGAGACCCAGTACTTC